The entry below describes one TCR beta chain. What it recognizes is unknown. This record comes from a study of cytomegalovirus exposure and HLA in healthy donors. PCR primers comprised 60 Vbeta and 13 Jbeta primers. Method: immunoSEQ multiplex PCR; TCRdb's copy keeps in-frame clones and lacks some. The table lists 100,000 to 150,000 clones, approximately 85% of them singletons. Study results and caveats: With further analysis later on, most CMV-associated TCR beta chains appeared HLA-restricted. When the data were analyzed later, several of the most significant clusters appeared to be linked to common viral pathogens. Prior analysis indicated that the majority of TCR beta V segments exhibited productivity approximately 90% or approximately 30% of the time.

Per the germline V gene, CDR1 is MNHNS and CDR2 is SASEGT. The CDR3 consists of 15 residues. The trim removed 5 bases at V and 9 bases at J, leaving 9 bases unmatched. V usage is TRBV6-1 and J usage is TRBJ2-3, with 12 bases aligning to TRBD2. This sequence was found in a woman in her forties or fifties in good health and CMV-seropositive. The specimen was PBMCs. In nucleotides, the CDR3 is TGTGCCAGCAGTCGGAGGACTAGCGGGATGGGGACGCAGTATTTT. This sequence encodes CASSRRTSGMGTQYF.